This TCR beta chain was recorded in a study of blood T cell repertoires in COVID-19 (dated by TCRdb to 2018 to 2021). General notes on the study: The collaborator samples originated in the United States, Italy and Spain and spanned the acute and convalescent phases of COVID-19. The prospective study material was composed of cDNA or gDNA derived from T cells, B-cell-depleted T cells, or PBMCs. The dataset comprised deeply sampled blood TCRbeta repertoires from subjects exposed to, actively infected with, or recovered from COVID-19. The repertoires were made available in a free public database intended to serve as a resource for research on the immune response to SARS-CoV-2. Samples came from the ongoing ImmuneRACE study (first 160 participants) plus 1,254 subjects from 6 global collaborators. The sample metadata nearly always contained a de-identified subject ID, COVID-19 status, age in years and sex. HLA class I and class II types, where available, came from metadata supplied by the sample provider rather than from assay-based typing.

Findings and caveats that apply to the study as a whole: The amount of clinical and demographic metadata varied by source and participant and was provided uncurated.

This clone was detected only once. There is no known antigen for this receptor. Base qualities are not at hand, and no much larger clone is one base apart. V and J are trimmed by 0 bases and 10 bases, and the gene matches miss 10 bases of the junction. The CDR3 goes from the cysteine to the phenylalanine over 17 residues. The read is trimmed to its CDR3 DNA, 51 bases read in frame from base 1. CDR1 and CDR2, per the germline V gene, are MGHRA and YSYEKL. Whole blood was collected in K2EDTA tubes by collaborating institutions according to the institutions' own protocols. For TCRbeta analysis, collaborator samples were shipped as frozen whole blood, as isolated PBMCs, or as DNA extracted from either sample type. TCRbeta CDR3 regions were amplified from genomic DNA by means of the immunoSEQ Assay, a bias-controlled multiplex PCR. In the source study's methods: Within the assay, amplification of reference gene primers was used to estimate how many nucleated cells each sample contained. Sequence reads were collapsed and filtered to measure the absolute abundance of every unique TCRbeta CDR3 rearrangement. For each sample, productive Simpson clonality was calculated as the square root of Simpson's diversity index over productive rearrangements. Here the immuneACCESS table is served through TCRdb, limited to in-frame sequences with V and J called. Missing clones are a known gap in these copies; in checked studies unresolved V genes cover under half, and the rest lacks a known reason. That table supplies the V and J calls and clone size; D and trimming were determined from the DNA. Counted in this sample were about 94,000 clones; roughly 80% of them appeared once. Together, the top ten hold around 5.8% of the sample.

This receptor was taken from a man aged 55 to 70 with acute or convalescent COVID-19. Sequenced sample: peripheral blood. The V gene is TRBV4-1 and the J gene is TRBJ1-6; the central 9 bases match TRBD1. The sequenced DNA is TGCGCCAGCAGCCAAGACCCGGACAGGGGAACACGGTCACCCCTCCACTTT. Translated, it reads CASSQDPDRGTRSPLHF.